Sequencing of this TCR beta chain was carried out in a study of T cell repertoires in cytomegalovirus infection. Study-level information: Signatures in public TCR beta sequences pointed to both CMV infection and matching HLA type.

TCRdb passed the reads through MiXCR, listing each CDR3 protein once. The table records about 830,000 distinct CDR3 sequences, approximately 32% of them present only once. The germline V gene has CDR1 MNHEY and CDR2 SMNVEV (reference sequence). The V gene lost 5 bases and the J gene lost 2 bases, with 28 bases spanning the gap. The CDR3 extends over 20 amino acids. Turning to this clonotype: The antigen remains unidentified.

The clonotype was recovered from a human donor in good health (CMV status not recorded). Some clones in this sample may be carry-over from other donors' samples. Here the sequenced sample was cultured CD8+ T cells from PBMCs, taken from culture after CMV antigen stimulation. The chain employs TRBV27 and TRBJ1-5, with a tentative D call TRBD1 (5 bases). The CDR3 region has the DNA TGTGCCAGCAGTCTATACCCCTTTCGGCAGGGAGGAAGTGGCAATCAGCCCCAGCATTTT. This encodes CASSLYPFRQGGSGNQPQHF.